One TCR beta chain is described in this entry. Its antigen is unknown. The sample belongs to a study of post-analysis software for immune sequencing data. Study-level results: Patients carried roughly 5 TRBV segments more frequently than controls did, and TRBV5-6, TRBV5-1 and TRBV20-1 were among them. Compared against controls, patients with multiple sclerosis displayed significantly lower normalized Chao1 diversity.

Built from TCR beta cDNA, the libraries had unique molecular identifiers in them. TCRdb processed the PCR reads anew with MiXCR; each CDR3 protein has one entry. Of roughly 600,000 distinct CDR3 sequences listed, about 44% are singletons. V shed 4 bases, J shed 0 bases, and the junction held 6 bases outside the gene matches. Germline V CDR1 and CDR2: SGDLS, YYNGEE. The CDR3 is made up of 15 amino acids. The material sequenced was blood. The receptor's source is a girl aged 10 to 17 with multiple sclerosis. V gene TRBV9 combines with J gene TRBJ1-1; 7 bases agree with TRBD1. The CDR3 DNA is TGTGCCAGCAGCCCTACCGGGACAGTGAACACTGAAGCTTTCTTT. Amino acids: CASSPTGTVNTEAFF.